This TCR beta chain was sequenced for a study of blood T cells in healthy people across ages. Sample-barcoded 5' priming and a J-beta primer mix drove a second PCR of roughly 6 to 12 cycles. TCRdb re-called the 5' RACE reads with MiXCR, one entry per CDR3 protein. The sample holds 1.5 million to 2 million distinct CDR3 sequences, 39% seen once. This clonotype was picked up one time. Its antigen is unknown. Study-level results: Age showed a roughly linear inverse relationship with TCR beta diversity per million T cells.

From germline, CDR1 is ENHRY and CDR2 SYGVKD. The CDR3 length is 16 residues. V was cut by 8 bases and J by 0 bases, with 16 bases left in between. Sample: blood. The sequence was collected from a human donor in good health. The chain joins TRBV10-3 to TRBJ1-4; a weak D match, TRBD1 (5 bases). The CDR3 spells CAISGQGRTTNEKLFF. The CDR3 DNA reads TGTGCCATCTCTGGGCAGGGAAGGACAACTAATGAAAAACTGTTTTTT.